This note documents a single T cell receptor (beta chain) sequence. Trimming at V came to 3 bases and at J to 6 bases, leaving 11 bases not matched to a gene. The V gene's germline CDR1 is SGHNT and CDR2 YYREEE (reference sequence). There are 15 residues in the CDR3. The data originate from a study of blood T cell repertoires in COVID-19. The data were produced by immunoSEQ multiplex PCR, yet TCRdb's version contains in-frame clones alone and is incomplete. The table has under 300,000 clones, around 82% seen once. V gene TRBV5-4 combines with J gene TRBJ1-1; 7 bases agree with TRBD1. The sample comprised PBMCs or T cells enriched from blood (not recorded which). The sequence derives from a man aged 45-65 years who had recovered from COVID-19. The CDR3 here is CASSYPTGLNSEAFF. The CDR3 bases are TGTGCCAGCAGCTACCCGACAGGGCTCAATTCTGAAGCTTTCTTT. Full variable domain (outside the CDR3, taken from reference TRBV5-4 and TRBJ1-1): ETGVTQSPTHLIKTRGQQVTLRCSSQSGHNTVSWYQQALGQGPQFIFQYYREEENGRGNFPPRFSGLQFPNYSSELNVNALELDDSALYLCASSYPTGLNSEAFFGQGTRLTVV.